The 21 T cell receptor beta chains presented below share a single source sample, sequenced in a study of cytomegalovirus exposure and HLA in healthy donors. PCR involved 60 Vbeta and 13 Jbeta primers. Assay: immunoSEQ multiplex PCR; the TCRdb copy retains only in-frame clones and omits some. The table lists around 150,000 clones, about four fifths of them singletons. Sequenced: PBMCs. These receptors all come from a woman aged 45-60 years in good health and CMV-seronegative.

V usage is TRBV7-2 and J usage is TRBJ1-3; 8 positions match TRBD1. V shed 5 bases and J 0 bases; nucleotides not matched to a gene: 9. Germline CDR1 SGHTA, CDR2 FQGNSA. This CDR3 region has 17 residues. CDR3 coding DNA: TGTGCCAGCAGCGCAAACCCGGGACAGGTCTCTGGAAACACCATATATTTT. Protein sequence: CASSANPGQVSGNTIYF.

The rearrangement uses TRBV11-2 and TRBJ2-2, with 7 positions matching TRBD1. Losses at the gene ends were 5 bases for V and 2 bases for J; bases not matched to a gene: 8. In germline, CDR1 is SGHAT, CDR2 FQNNGV. CDR3 size: 16 residues. The CDR3 nucleotides read TGTGCCAGCAGCCTCTGGGGACAGCTTAACACCGGGGAGCTGTTTTTT. This translates into CASSLWGQLNTGELFF.

The chain carries TRBV6-5 and TRBJ1-3; D is ambiguous. The CDR3 has 15 amino acids. V shed 2 bases and J shed 2 bases, with 10 bases lying between them. From germline, CDR1 is MNHEY and CDR2 SVGAGI. The CDR3 DNA is TGTGCCAGCAGTTACACCCACGGGGCTGGAAACACCATATATTTT. Translation: CASSYTHGAGNTIYF.

The rearrangement joins TRBV30 to TRBJ1-1; 11 bases are a match to TRBD1. The CDR3 has 14 amino acids. Germline-derived CDR1 and CDR2 are GTSNPN and SVGIG (reference sequence). Unmatched junction bases numbered 10, after V lost 3 bases and J lost 10 bases. This chain's CDR3 is CAWSLGQGGIGAFF. DNA of the CDR3: TGTGCCTGGAGCTTGGGACAGGGGGGGATCGGAGCTTTCTTT.

The rearrangement uses TRBV7-6 and TRBJ2-5; D perhaps matches TRBD1 (6 bases). This CDR3 is built from 16 residues. The germline gives CDR1 SGHVS, CDR2 FNYEAQ. Trimming shortened V by 0 bases and J by 3 bases, and 14 bases separated the two germline ends. The CDR3 loop reads CASSLARKGQEETQYF. The CDR3 DNA sequence: TGTGCCAGCAGCTTAGCAAGGAAGGGACAAGAAGAGACCCAGTACTTC.

The chain carries TRBV6-6 and TRBJ1-2, with 9 bases that match TRBD1. The germline CDR1 and CDR2 sequences are MNHNY and SVGAGI (reference sequence). There are 14 residues in the CDR3. V lost 5 bases, J lost 8 bases, and 9 bases stayed unmatched. CDR3 sequence: CASSPRDREGGYTF. The CDR3 DNA reads TGTGCCAGCAGTCCCCGGGACAGGGAGGGAGGCTACACCTTC.

This chain uses TRBV28 with TRBJ2-7, with a tentative D call TRBD2 (5 bases). CDR3 length: 14 residues. Germline assignment: CDR1 MDHEN and CDR2 SYDVKM. Trimming stripped 7 bases from V and 0 bases from J, with 13 bases between. CDR3 nucleotides: TGTGCCAGCAAGTTCGGGGTTAACTCCTACGAGCAGTACTTC. Translated, it gives CASKFGVNSYEQYF.

The chain couples TRBV23-1 to TRBJ2-6; 7 positions agree with TRBD1. TRBV23-1 is treated as an ORF (open reading frame) with a function not yet certain. V shed 10 bases, J shed 11 bases, and the junction held 14 bases outside the gene matches. The length of the CDR3 is 14 residues. The CDR3 loop is CANPPPRGKDVLTF. The CDR3, as DNA: TGCGCCAATCCCCCGCCCAGGGGGAAGGACGTCCTGACTTTC.

The gene calls are TRBV9 and TRBJ1-2, with 9 bases that match TRBD1. V was pared by 0 bases and J by 1 base, with 10 bases of the junction left unmatched. This CDR3 comprises 18 residues. Germline-derived CDR1 and CDR2 are SGDLS and YYNGEE. In DNA, the CDR3 is TGTGCCAGCAGCGTAGCCCCCCGAGGACAGGGGTATAACTATGGCTACACCTTC. Translating gives CASSVAPRGQGYNYGYTF.

This clone was detected only once. The J gene is TRBJ2-3, the V gene TRBV6-1; 11 bases agree with TRBD2. Germline V lookup: CDR1 MNHNS, CDR2 SASEGT. The junction had 6 bases not matched to a gene; V was cut back by 1 base and J by 6 bases. This CDR3 is 16 amino acids long. CDR3 loop: CASSEGVLAGADTQYF. CDR3 in DNA: TGTGCCAGCAGTGAAGGAGTACTAGCGGGAGCGGATACGCAGTATTTT.

This clone appeared a single time. Here the CDR3 reads CASSLGLGSETYEQYF. CDR3 coding DNA: TGTGCCAGCAGCCTAGGTCTTGGTAGCGAGACCTACGAGCAGTACTTC. The chain recombines TRBV5-6 with TRBJ2-7; a weak D match, TRBD2 (5 bases). The CDR3 sequence is 16 residues long. The germline V gene encodes CDR1 SGHDT and CDR2 YYEEEE. V was clipped by 4 bases and J by 2 bases, with 19 bases between them.

The rearrangement joins TRBV28 to TRBJ1-2, with D possibly TRBD1 on 6 matching bases. This CDR3 is 14 amino acids long. Trimming cost V 8 bases and J 4 bases, with 17 bases left between them. Germline CDR1 reads MDHEN; CDR2 reads SYDVKM. As DNA, the CDR3 is TGTGCCAGCCTACCGCCCGGGGGGCCCTATGGCTACACCTTC. Protein product: CASLPPGGPYGYTF.

This clone occurred a few times. Here the CDR3 DNA reads TGTGCCAGCAGGGAGCTTCAAGCTTTCTTT. It encodes CASRELQAFF. The V and J genes are TRBV6-1 and TRBJ1-1; D not certain. V lost 6 bases and J lost 9, with 8 bases in between. Germline CDR1 and CDR2: MNHNS and SASEGT. There are 10 residues in the CDR3.

V is TRBV12-5 and J is TRBJ2-7; D is perhaps TRBD1 (6 bases). Germline V gives CDR1 LGHNT, CDR2 FRNRAP. V was trimmed by 0 bases and J by 7 bases, leaving 22 bases between them. The length of the CDR3 is 17 residues. The CDR3 coding sequence is TGTGCTAGTGGTTTGGTCTTTAGTACTGGACAGCCGAAGGAGCAGTACTTC. Translation: CASGLVFSTGQPKEQYF.

The V and J genes are TRBV11-2 and TRBJ2-2, with 15 bases that match TRBD2. Germline CDR1 reads SGHAT; CDR2 reads FQNNGV. Unmatched junction bases numbered 12, after V lost 4 bases and J lost 6 bases. CDR3 length: 19 residues. The CDR3 here is CASSSQRTSGRGSPGELFF. The CDR3 coding sequence is TGTGCCAGCAGCTCCCAAAGGACTAGCGGGAGGGGGTCGCCCGGGGAGCTGTTTTTT. Full variable domain (outside the CDR3, taken from reference TRBV11-2 and TRBJ2-2): EAGVAQSPRYKIIEKRQSVAFWCNPISGHATLYWYQQILGQGPKLLIQFQNNGVVDDSQLPKDRFSAERLKGVDSTLKIQPAKLEDSAVYLCASSSQRTSGRGSPGELFFGEGSRLTVL.

The rearrangement links TRBV4-2 to TRBJ2-1, with D tentatively TRBD2 (6 bases). Germline assignment: CDR1 LGHNA and CDR2 YNFKEQ. The CDR3 contains 15 residues. The germline V and J ends were trimmed by 5 bases and 1 base, with 12 bases remaining between them. The CDR3 loop is CASSNSRESYNEQFF. The CDR3 coding sequence is TGTGCCAGCAGCAATTCCCGGGAGTCCTACAATGAGCAGTTCTTC.

The J gene is TRBJ2-7, the V gene TRBV6-1, with D maybe TRBD2 (6 bases). The CDR3 is 13 amino acids. Germline assignment: CDR1 MNHNS and CDR2 SASEGT. Trimming shortened V by 4 bases and J by 10 bases, and 17 bases separated the two germline ends. The CDR3 sequence: CASSGTTTRDQYF. In DNA form, the CDR3 reads TGTGCCAGCAGTGGTACAACGACGCGGGACCAGTACTTC.

The rearrangement uses TRBV7-7 and TRBJ2-5; 8 bases are a match to TRBD2. With V trimmed by 5 bases and J by 4 bases, 6 bases remained unmatched. The CDR3 contains 14 residues. CDR1 and CDR2 (germline): SSHAT, FNYEAQ (reference sequence). Written as DNA, the CDR3 is TGTGCCAGCAGCACCGGGACTAGTGGAGAGACCCAGTACTTC. It translates to CASSTGTSGETQYF.

V usage is TRBV5-1 and J usage is TRBJ2-1, with 7 bases identical to TRBD1. J was trimmed by 5 bases and V by 4 bases; bases with no gene match: 3. The germline V gene encodes CDR1 SGHRS and CDR2 YFSETQ. The CDR3 consists of 13 residues. CDR3 loop: CASSKGQNNEQFF. The DNA of the CDR3 is TGCGCCAGCAGCAAGGGACAGAACAATGAGCAGTTCTTC.

This chain connects TRBV7-2 to TRBJ2-7; 8 nucleotides match TRBD1. The J segment lost 4 bases and the V segment lost 3 bases, leaving 2 bases of the junction unmatched. CDR1 and CDR2 (germline): SGHTA, FQGNSA. The CDR3 totals 13 residues. Here the CDR3 DNA reads TGTGCCAGCAGCTTCACAGGGGGGTACGAGCAGTACTTC. Protein: CASSFTGGYEQYF.

There are a few counts of this clone. The CDR3 DNA follows: TGTGCCAGCAGTGGGGCCGCCTCAGGGTCACCCCTCCACTTT. Protein: CASSGAASGSPLHF. The chain uses TRBV25-1 and TRBJ1-6; D is possibly TRBD1 (5 bases). Germline CDR1 MGHDK, CDR2 SYGVNS. This CDR3 has 14 residues. V lost 4 bases and J 10 bases, leaving 14 bases between the germline ends.